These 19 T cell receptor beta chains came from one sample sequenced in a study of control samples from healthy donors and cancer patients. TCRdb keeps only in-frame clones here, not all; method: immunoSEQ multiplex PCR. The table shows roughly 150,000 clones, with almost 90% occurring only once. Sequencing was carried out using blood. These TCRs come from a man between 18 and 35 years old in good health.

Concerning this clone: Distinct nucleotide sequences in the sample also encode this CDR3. The DNA for the CDR3 is TGTGCCAGCAGCCTAGCGGGGGGCACTGAAGCTTTCTTT. Protein product: CASSLAGGTEAFF. The chain is built from TRBV11-3 and TRBJ1-1, with a tentative D call TRBD1 (5 bases). CDR1 and CDR2 from the germline V gene are SGHNT and YENEEA. The length of the CDR3 is 13 residues. The V end was cut by 5 bases, the J end by 4 bases, with 11 bases between.

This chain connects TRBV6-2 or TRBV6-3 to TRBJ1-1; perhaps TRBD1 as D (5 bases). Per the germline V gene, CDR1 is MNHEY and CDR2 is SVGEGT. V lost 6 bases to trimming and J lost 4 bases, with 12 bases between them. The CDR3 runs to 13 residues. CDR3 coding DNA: TGTGCCAGCAGCCAGGGAATCGTCACTGAAGCTTTCTTT. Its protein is CASSQGIVTEAFF.

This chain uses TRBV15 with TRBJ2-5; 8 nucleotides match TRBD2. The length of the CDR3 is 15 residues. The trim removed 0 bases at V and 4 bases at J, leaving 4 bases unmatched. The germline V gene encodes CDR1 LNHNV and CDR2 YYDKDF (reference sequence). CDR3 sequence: CATSRDRGGGETQYF. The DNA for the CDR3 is TGTGCCACCAGCAGAGATCGGGGGGGAGGAGAGACCCAGTACTTC.

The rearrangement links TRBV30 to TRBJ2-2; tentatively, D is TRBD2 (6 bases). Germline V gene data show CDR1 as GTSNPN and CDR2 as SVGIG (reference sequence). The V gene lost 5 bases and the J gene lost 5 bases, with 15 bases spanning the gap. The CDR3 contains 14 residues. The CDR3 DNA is TGTGCCTGGGCCCGGGAGCCCGGTACCGGGGAGCTGTTTTTT. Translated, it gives CAWAREPGTGELFF.

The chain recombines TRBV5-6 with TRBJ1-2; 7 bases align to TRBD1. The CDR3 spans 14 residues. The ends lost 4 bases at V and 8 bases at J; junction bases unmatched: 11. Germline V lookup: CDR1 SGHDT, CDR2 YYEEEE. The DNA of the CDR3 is TGTGCCAGCAGCAGGAGGACAGGTGAGGGCGGCTACACCTTC. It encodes CASSRRTGEGGYTF.

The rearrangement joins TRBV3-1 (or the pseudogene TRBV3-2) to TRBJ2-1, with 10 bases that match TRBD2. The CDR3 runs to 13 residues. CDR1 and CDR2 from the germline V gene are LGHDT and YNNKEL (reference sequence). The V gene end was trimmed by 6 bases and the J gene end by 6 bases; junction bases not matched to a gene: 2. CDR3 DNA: TGTGCCAGCAGTCGGACTAGCGGCAATGAGCAGTTCTTC. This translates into CASSRTSGNEQFF.

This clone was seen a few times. This chain's CDR3 is CASSLGSGEDRAYEQYF. CDR3 sequence (DNA): TGTGCCAGCAGCTTAGGGTCAGGGGAGGACCGGGCCTACGAGCAGTACTTC. The chain uses TRBV7-8 and TRBJ2-7, with D perhaps TRBD1 or TRBD2 (6 bases each). The CDR3 runs to 17 residues. Germline V gene data show CDR1 as SGHVS and CDR2 as FQNEAQ. The germline V and J ends were trimmed by 1 base and 2 bases, with 18 bases remaining between them.

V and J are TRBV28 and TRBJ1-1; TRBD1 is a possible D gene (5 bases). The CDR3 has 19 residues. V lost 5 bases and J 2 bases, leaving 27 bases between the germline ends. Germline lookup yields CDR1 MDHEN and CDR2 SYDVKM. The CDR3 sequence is CASSEPFGGALGVNTEAFF. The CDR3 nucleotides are TGTGCCAGCAGTGAACCGTTTGGAGGGGCCCTAGGGGTAAACACTGAAGCTTTCTTT.

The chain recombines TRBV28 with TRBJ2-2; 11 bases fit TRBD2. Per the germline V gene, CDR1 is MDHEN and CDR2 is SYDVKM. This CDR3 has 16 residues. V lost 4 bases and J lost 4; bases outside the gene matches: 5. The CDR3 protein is CASSSHTSGGTGELFF. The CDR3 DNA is TGTGCCAGCAGTTCCCACACTAGCGGGGGCACCGGGGAGCTGTTTTTT.

The CDR3, as DNA: TGTGCCTGGAGAGCGACAGCCTCCTACGAGCAGTACTTC. As protein: CAWRATASYEQYF. This rearrangement joins TRBV30 to TRBJ2-7, with D perhaps matching TRBD1 (5 bases). V lost 3 bases, J lost 0 bases, and 9 bases lay in between. CDR3 length: 13 amino acids. Germline CDR1 is GTSNPN and CDR2 is SVGIG (reference sequence). Full variable domain (remainder filled in from reference TRBV30 and TRBJ2-7): SQTIHQWPATLVQPVGSPLSLECTVEGTSNPNLYWYRQAAGRGLQLLFYSVGIGQISSEVPQNLSASRPQDRQFILSSKKLLLSDSGFYLCAWRATASYEQYFGPGTRLTVT.

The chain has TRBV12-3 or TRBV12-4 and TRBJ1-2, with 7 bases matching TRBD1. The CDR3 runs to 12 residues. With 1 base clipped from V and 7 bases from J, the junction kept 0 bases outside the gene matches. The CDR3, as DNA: TGTGCCAGCAGTTTAGGACAGGGTGGCTACACCTTC. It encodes CASSLGQGGYTF.

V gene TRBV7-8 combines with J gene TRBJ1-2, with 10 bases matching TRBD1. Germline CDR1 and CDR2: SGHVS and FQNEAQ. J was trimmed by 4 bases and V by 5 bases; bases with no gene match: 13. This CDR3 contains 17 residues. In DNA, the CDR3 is TGTGCCAGCAGCCCCAGGGGCCGGGACAGGGGAGGCTATGGCTACACCTTC. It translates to CASSPRGRDRGGYGYTF.

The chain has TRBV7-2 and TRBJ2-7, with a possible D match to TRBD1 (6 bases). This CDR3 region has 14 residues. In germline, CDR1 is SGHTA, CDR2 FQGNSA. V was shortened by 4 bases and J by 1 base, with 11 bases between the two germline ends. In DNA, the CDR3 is TGTGCCAGCAGCTCGCCTGACAGGTCCTACGAGCAGTACTTC. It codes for CASSSPDRSYEQYF.

CDR3: CASSEARHRGVNQPQHF. The CDR3 DNA reads TGTGCCAGCAGTGAAGCTAGACACAGGGGCGTCAATCAGCCCCAGCATTTT. The rearrangement joins TRBV6-1 to TRBJ1-5, with TRBD1 matching 7 bases. The length of the CDR3 is 17 residues. Germline V gene lookup returns CDR1 MNHNS and CDR2 SASEGT. V was pared by 0 bases and J by 3 bases, with 8 bases of the junction left unmatched.

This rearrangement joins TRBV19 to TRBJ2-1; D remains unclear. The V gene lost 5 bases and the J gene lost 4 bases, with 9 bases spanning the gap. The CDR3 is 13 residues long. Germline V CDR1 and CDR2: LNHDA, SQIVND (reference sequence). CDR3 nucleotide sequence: TGTGCCAGTAGTTCTACTGGATACAATGAGCAGTTCTTC. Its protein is CASSSTGYNEQFF.

CDR3 in DNA: TGTGCCAGTAGGCGGCTGGCTAACTATGGCTACACCTTC. Translated, it gives CASRRLANYGYTF. This chain joins TRBV19 and TRBJ1-2, with unresolved D. CDR3 size: 13 residues. V lost 6 bases and J 0 bases, leaving 8 bases between the germline ends. In germline, CDR1 is LNHDA, CDR2 SQIVND (reference sequence). The variable domain in full, completed from reference TRBV19 and TRBJ1-2, reads DGGITQSPKYLFRKEGQNVTLSCEQNLNHDAMYWYRQDPGQGLRLIYYSQIVNDFQKGDIAEGYSVSREKKESFPLTVTSAQKNPTAFYLCASRRLANYGYTFGSGTRLTVV.

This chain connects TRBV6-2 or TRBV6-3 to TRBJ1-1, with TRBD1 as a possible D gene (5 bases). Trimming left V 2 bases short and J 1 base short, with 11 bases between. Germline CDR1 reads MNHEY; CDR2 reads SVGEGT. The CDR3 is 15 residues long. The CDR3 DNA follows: TGTGCCAGCAGTTACCAACTAGGGGAGAACACTGAAGCTTTCTTT. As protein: CASSYQLGENTEAFF.

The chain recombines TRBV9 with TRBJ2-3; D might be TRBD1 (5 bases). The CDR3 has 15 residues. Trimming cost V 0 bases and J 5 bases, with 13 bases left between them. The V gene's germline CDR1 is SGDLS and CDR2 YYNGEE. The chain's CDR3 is CASSVGAGHGDTQYF. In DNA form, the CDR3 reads TGTGCCAGCAGCGTAGGGGCAGGGCACGGAGATACGCAGTATTTT.

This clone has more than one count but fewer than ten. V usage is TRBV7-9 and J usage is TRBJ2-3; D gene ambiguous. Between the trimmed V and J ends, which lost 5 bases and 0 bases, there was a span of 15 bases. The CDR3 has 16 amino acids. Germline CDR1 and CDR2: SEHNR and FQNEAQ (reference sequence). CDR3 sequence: CASSPGTTPSTDTQYF. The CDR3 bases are TGTGCCAGCAGCCCAGGAACTACTCCTAGCACAGATACGCAGTATTTT.